These 26 T cell receptor beta chains originate from one sample sequenced in a study of blood T cell repertoires in COVID-19. Clones were read by immunoSEQ multiplex PCR, and TCRdb kept only the in-frame ones, dropping some. Of some 45,000 clones listed, approximately 88% were seen once; the top ten hold roughly 12%. Sequencing was done on a sample of peripheral blood. These receptors all come from a human donor with active COVID-19. The donor label of this sample is uncertain.

The chain has TRBV6-4 and TRBJ2-1; a weak D match, TRBD1 (6 bases). The CDR3 runs to 14 residues. Looked up from germline, CDR1 is MRHNA and CDR2 is SNTAGT. V was cut by 10 bases and J by 6 bases, with 19 bases left in between. The CDR3 DNA sequence: TGTGCCACCTCGCGGTGGGGGCCTTTCAATGAGCAGTTCTTC. Translated: CATSRWGPFNEQFF.

Here the CDR3 reads CASSADRADYTEAFF. The DNA for the CDR3 is TGTGCCAGCAGCGCGGACAGGGCGGACTACACTGAAGCTTTCTTT. The chain uses TRBV27 and TRBJ1-1, with TRBD1 identical over 8 bases. Germline-derived CDR1 and CDR2 are MNHEY and SMNVEV (reference sequence). After removal of 6 bases from V and 3 bases from J, the junction contained 9 bases not matched to a gene. The CDR3 sequence is 15 residues long.

The CDR3: CASSGDGGPQYF. The CDR3 DNA reads TGTGCCAGCAGCGGCGATGGGGGCCCGCAGTACTTC. The chain couples TRBV5-5 to TRBJ2-7; perhaps TRBD1 as D (6 bases). CDR1 is SGHKS and CDR2 is YYEKEE in the germline V gene (reference sequence). The germline V and J ends were trimmed by 4 bases and 9 bases, with 14 bases remaining between them. This CDR3 is 12 amino acids long.

The chain has TRBV11-2 and TRBJ2-1; possible D gene TRBD1, 6 bases. This CDR3 contains 14 residues. The V end lost 3 bases, the J end lost 2 bases, and 8 bases lay between the germline ends. In germline, CDR1 is SGHAT, CDR2 FQNNGV. The CDR3 DNA reads TGTGCCAGCAGCTTCCGGACAGCCTACAATGAGCAGTTCTTC. Amino acids: CASSFRTAYNEQFF.

The chain recombines TRBV7-2 with TRBJ2-2; D perhaps matches TRBD1 (6 bases). This CDR3 region has 18 residues. V shed 2 bases and J shed 0 bases, with 16 bases lying between them. From germline, CDR1 is SGHTA and CDR2 FQGNSA. This CDR3 is CASSLRGSGGTNTGELFF. The DNA of the CDR3 is TGTGCCAGCAGCTTAAGGGGGTCTGGCGGAACGAACACCGGGGAGCTGTTTTTT.

This clone was observed once. The gene calls are TRBV19 and TRBJ2-3; 7 nucleotides line up with TRBD2. The CDR3 is 15 residues long. CDR1 and CDR2 (germline): LNHDA, SQIVND (reference sequence). J lost 2 bases, V lost 6 bases, and 8 bases had no gene match. This CDR3 reads CASSLFAGDTDTQYF. Here the CDR3 DNA reads TGTGCCAGTAGCCTATTTGCGGGGGACACAGATACGCAGTATTTT.

The rearrangement links TRBV12-1 to TRBJ2-3; the table's D call, TRBD1, has no DNA check behind it. TRBV12-1 is a known pseudogene. The CDR3 is 14 residues long. DNA of the CDR3: TGTGCCAGCAGCTTAGGGGGAGGCACAGATACGCAGTATTTT. This translates into CASSLGGGTDTQYF.

This clone was found once. The chain uses TRBV10-3 and TRBJ2-7; unclear D gene. Germline CDR1 reads ENHRY; CDR2 reads SYGVKD. V lost 3 bases and J lost 6, with 12 bases in between. The CDR3 consists of 13 residues. CDR3 nucleotide sequence: TGTGCCATCAGTGAATCAGGAAGATCCGAGCAGTACTTC. Amino acid sequence: CAISESGRSEQYF.

This rearrangement joins TRBV29-1 to TRBJ1-2; TRBD1 agrees at 9 bases. After removal of 6 bases from V and 5 bases from J, the junction contained 7 bases not matched to a gene. The CDR3 spans 13 residues. From germline, CDR1 is SQVTM and CDR2 ANQGSEA. The CDR3 region has the DNA TGCAGCGTCCCCCGGACAGGGGTATATGGCTACACCTTC. This translates into CSVPRTGVYGYTF.

Of note for this clone: The junction differs from germline at one of its ends, possibly a read error. The genes are TRBV4-1 and TRBJ1-5; 10 nucleotides match TRBD1. CDR3 length: 15 amino acids. The germline gives CDR1 MGHRA, CDR2 YSYEKL. Here the CDR3 DNA reads TGCGCCAGCAGCCAGTCGGGACAGGGGTATCAGGCCCAGCATTTT. This gives the protein CASSQSGQGYQAQHF.

This chain connects TRBV7-2 to TRBJ1-5; unclear D gene. The CDR3 loop spans 15 amino acids. CDR1 and CDR2 from the germline V gene are SGHTA and FQGNSA. V lost 2 bases, J lost 4 bases, and 12 bases lay in between. The CDR3 loop is CASSLWQNPNQPQHF. CDR3 DNA sequence: TGTGCCAGCAGCTTATGGCAGAATCCTAATCAGCCCCAGCATTTT.

This clone qualifies as medium-sized. V usage is TRBV12-3 or TRBV12-4 and J usage is TRBJ2-1; 7 nucleotides agree with TRBD2. The CDR3 is 13 residues long. The V and J ends lost 1 base and 10 bases, in that order; junction bases with no gene match: 4. CDR3 loop: CASSLVGGNEQFF. The CDR3 DNA is TGTGCCAGCAGTTTAGTGGGAGGGAACGAGCAGTTCTTC.

Remarks on this clone: One junction end disagrees with the germline gene, perhaps due to a read error. The chain couples TRBV7-7 to TRBJ2-7; 7 bases fit TRBD2. The CDR3 is made up of 17 amino acids. In germline, CDR1 is SSHAT, CDR2 FNYEAQ (reference sequence). The CDR3: CASSPNLSRGSPYEQYF. Written as DNA, the CDR3 is TGTGCTAGCAGCCCGAACTTGAGCCGCGGGAGTCCCTACGAGCAGTACTTC.

The chain is built from TRBV2 and TRBJ2-3, with TRBD2 matching over 10 bases. The germline CDR1 and CDR2 sequences are SNHLY and FYNNEI. Unmatched junction bases numbered 7, after V lost 5 bases and J lost 2 bases. The CDR3 covers 16 residues. In DNA, the CDR3 is TGTGCCAGCAGTCCCCAAGCGGGAGGGACCACAGATACGCAGTATTTT. Its translation is CASSPQAGGTTDTQYF.

J is TRBJ2-1 and V is TRBV4-3, with 8 bases aligning to TRBD1. V shed 0 bases and J 6 bases; nucleotides not matched to a gene: 7. The CDR3 is 16 amino acids. CDR1 and CDR2 (germline): LGHNA, YSLEER. CDR3 sequence reads: CASSQDGTGPTNEQFF. Here the CDR3 DNA reads TGCGCCAGCAGCCAAGACGGGACAGGACCGACCAATGAGCAGTTCTTC.

This clone was detected once. The chain is built from TRBV7-8 and TRBJ2-1; D may be TRBD2 (5 bases). The CDR3 length is 15 residues. Looked up from germline, CDR1 is SGHVS and CDR2 is FQNEAQ. Trimming pared 1 base from V and 4 bases from J, leaving 11 bases between. CDR3: CASSLERVPYNEQFF. The CDR3 coding sequence is TGTGCCAGCAGCTTAGAGAGGGTCCCTTACAATGAGCAGTTCTTC.

The rearrangement uses TRBV5-3 and TRBJ2-2, with 7 bases aligning to TRBD1. Being an ORF, TRBV5-3 has a function that is uncertain. The CDR3 covers 16 residues. V trimming: 3 bases; J trimming: 1 base; junction bases outside the gene matches: 6. CDR3 bases: TGTGCCAGAAGCTGCCGGACAGGAAGGAACACCGGGGAGCTGTTTTTT. Its translation: CARSCRTGRNTGELFF.

This chain joins TRBV6-1 and TRBJ2-1; D is possibly TRBD2 (6 bases). Trimming shortened V by 1 base and J by 7 bases, and 17 bases separated the two germline ends. From germline, CDR1 is MNHNS and CDR2 SASEGT. This CDR3 is 16 amino acids long. As DNA, the CDR3 is TGTGCCAGCAGTGAAGGGCCCGGGGGAGAAGCGAATGAGCAGTTCTTC. This translates into CASSEGPGGEANEQFF.

The V gene is TRBV7-3, the J gene TRBJ2-1; 8 bases agree with TRBD1. V gave up 5 bases and J gave up 9 bases; unmatched junction bases: 6. CDR3 size: 13 residues. The germline V gene encodes CDR1 SGHTA and CDR2 FQGTGA. The CDR3, as DNA: TGTGCCAGCAGCCAGCAGGGGGCGGGTGAGCAGTTCTTC. This translates into CASSQQGAGEQFF.

The V and J genes are TRBV5-1 and TRBJ2-5, with 15 bases lining up with TRBD2. V lost 4 bases to trimming and J lost 5 bases; unmatched junction nucleotides: 12. The CDR3 spans 18 residues. Germline values: CDR1 SGHRS, CDR2 YFSETQ. This CDR3 is CASSPGLAGGPSEETQYF. Here the CDR3 DNA reads TGCGCCAGCAGCCCTGGACTAGCGGGAGGGCCGTCGGAGGAGACCCAGTACTTC.

The chain has TRBV7-2 and TRBJ2-5; weak D call: TRBD2 (5 bases). The germline CDR1 and CDR2 sequences are SGHTA and FQGNSA. This CDR3 has 14 residues. V shed 1 base and J shed 7 bases, with 13 bases lying between them. The CDR3 is CASSLVDGGWTQYF. CDR3 bases: TGTGCCAGCAGCTTAGTCGACGGCGGGTGGACCCAGTACTTC.

The chain joins TRBV14 to TRBJ2-2; 8 bases align to TRBD1. CDR1 and CDR2 (germline): SGHDN, FVKESK. Unmatched junction bases numbered 8, after V lost 4 bases and J lost 4 bases. The CDR3 sequence is 16 residues long. The CDR3 protein is CASSRRTGTTTGELFF. DNA of the CDR3: TGTGCCAGCAGCCGACGGACAGGGACGACCACCGGGGAGCTGTTTTTT.

The gene calls are TRBV5-3 and TRBJ2-3, with D perhaps matching TRBD2 (7 bases). TRBV5-3 is an ORF; its function is uncertain. CDR3 length: 17 amino acids. V was clipped by 2 bases and J by 2 bases, with 18 bases between them. The CDR3 loop is CARSFKGGGPPTDTQYF. The CDR3, as DNA: TGTGCCAGAAGCTTTAAGGGCGGGGGCCCCCCCACAGATACGCAGTATTTT.

Regarding this clone: One end of the junction does not line up with germline, which may come from a read error. The rearrangement uses TRBV30 and TRBJ2-3; D may be TRBD2 (5 bases). The CDR3 covers 12 residues. CDR1 GTSNPN and CDR2 SVGIG come from the germline V gene (reference sequence). CDR3 sequence (DNA): TGTGCCTGGAGTAACCCCAACATGGGAGCGCATTTT. Amino acid sequence: CAWSNPNMGAHF.

The CDR3 coding sequence is TGTGCCAGCAGTTACCGACAGGGGGCATACAATGAGCAGTTCTTC. Its translation: CASSYRQGAYNEQFF. The V and J genes are TRBV6-6 and TRBJ2-1, with 10 bases aligning to TRBD1. The CDR3 totals 15 residues. Germline lookup yields CDR1 MNHNY and CDR2 SVGAGI (reference sequence). J gave up 4 bases and V 2 bases, and 2 bases lay outside the gene matches.

The chain recombines TRBV2 with TRBJ2-3; 11 bases map to TRBD2. The V segment lost 6 bases and the J segment 2 bases; nucleotides outside the gene matches: 4. The CDR3 is 15 amino acids. Per the germline V gene, CDR1 is SNHLY and CDR2 is FYNNEI. The CDR3 spells CASRRLAGSTDTQYF. DNA of the CDR3: TGTGCCAGCAGAAGACTAGCGGGATCCACAGATACGCAGTATTTT.